Below are 21 T cell receptor beta chains sequenced from a single sample in a study of immune heterogeneity within non-small cell lung tumors. Each sample used around 600 ng of genomic DNA from bulk tumor tissue. Far-apart biopsies, several per primary tumor, were taken during surgery. Newly diagnosed with untreated non-small cell lung cancer, the patients underwent curative surgery. It was a multiplex PCR that amplified TCR beta CDR3, with 32 V and 13 J primers. TCRdb passed the multiplex PCR reads through MiXCR, listing each CDR3 protein once. The sample comprises about 22,000 distinct CDR3 sequences, 25% to 30% of which are singletons, and 3% to 4% rests with the top ten. Material for sequencing was lung tumor tissue. The receptor source for this set is a man aged 40-50 years with non-small cell lung cancer.

The chain couples TRBV7-3 to TRBJ2-2, with D maybe TRBD2 (5 bases). V lost 2 bases and J 1 base, leaving 14 bases between the germline ends. The CDR3 covers 17 residues. CDR1 and CDR2 (germline): SGHTA, FQGTGA. DNA for the CDR3: TGTGCCAGCAGCTTAGGCCCATGGGAGCGGAACACCGGGGAGCTGTTTTTT. Its protein product is CASSLGPWERNTGELFF.

This chain joins TRBV30 and TRBJ1-3; 9 positions match TRBD1. This CDR3 has 18 residues. Germline V gives CDR1 GTSNPN, CDR2 SVGIG (reference sequence). As DNA, the CDR3 is TGTGACTTCTCCCCCGGGACAGGGAATACGGCTCTCGGAAACACCATATATTTT. Encoded protein: CDFSPGTGNTALGNTIYF.

The table lists this clonotype with many counts. The chain combines TRBV20-1 with TRBJ2-2; unclear D gene. The CDR3 is 14 residues long. V lost 0 bases to trimming and J lost 7 bases, with 12 bases between them. Germline CDR1 DFQATT, CDR2 SNEGSKA (reference sequence). CDR3 region: CSARDGRQDGELFF. DNA for the CDR3: TGCAGTGCTAGAGATGGACGGCAAGACGGGGAGCTGTTTTTT.

Worth noting for this clonotype: This sequence may be a read error, since a much larger clone differs from it by one base. V and J are TRBV6-6 and TRBJ1-6; D remains unclear. Germline lookup yields CDR1 MNHNY and CDR2 SVGAGI (reference sequence). The CDR3 consists of 16 residues. CDR3 nucleotides: TGTGCCAGCAGTTACTCGGGCCGCTCCTATAATTCACACCTCCACTTT. It codes for CASSYSGRSYNSHLHF.

This clonotype was seen repeatedly, ten times or more. The genes are TRBV20-1 and TRBJ2-3, with a tentative D call TRBD1 (6 bases). The CDR3 has 17 residues. Germline V lookup: CDR1 DFQATT, CDR2 SNEGSKA (reference sequence). Between the trimmed V and J ends, which lost 4 bases and 4 bases, there was a span of 24 bases. For the CDR3, the DNA is TGCAGTGCTAAGAGTCCCTTGGCAGGGGAGCGCGCAGATACGCAGTATTTT. Translated: CSAKSPLAGERADTQYF.

A word on this clonotype: The junction and the germline gene differ at one end; a read error may be behind it. The chain is built from TRBV12-3 or TRBV12-4 and TRBJ2-1, with 11 bases lining up with TRBD2. This CDR3 is 16 amino acids long. CDR3 protein: CSSSFIAGGPGNEQFF. CDR3 DNA: TGTTCCAGCAGTTTCATAGCGGGAGGGCCGGGCAATGAGCAGTTCTTC.

This clonotype is classed as medium-sized (0.01 to 0.1%). This rearrangement joins TRBV6-5 to TRBJ2-7; TRBD2 agrees at 8 bases. The germline gives CDR1 MNHEY, CDR2 SVGAGI. Trimming removed 1 base from V and 0 bases from J; junction bases left unmatched: 5. The CDR3 contains 16 residues. The CDR3 reads CASSYLAGTSSYEQYF. As DNA, the CDR3 is TGTGCCAGCAGTTACTTAGCGGGGACCAGCTCCTACGAGCAGTACTTC.

About this clonotype: This could be a read error, since a much larger clone is one nucleotide away. The V gene is TRBV15, the J gene TRBJ1-1; D unclear. V lost 5 bases, J lost 4 bases, and 11 bases lay in between. The germline V gene has CDR1 LNHNV and CDR2 YYDKDF (reference sequence). This CDR3 has 13 residues. CDR3 region: CATSGRLGTEAFF. CDR3 DNA sequence: TGTGCCACCAGCGGACGCCTCGGCACTGAAGCTTTCTTT.

Comments on this clonotype: A much larger clonotype is one base distant, so this may be a read error. The V gene is TRBV11-2, the J gene TRBJ1-6; possible D gene TRBD1, 6 bases. This CDR3 region has 16 residues. Germline loops: CDR1 SGHAT, CDR2 FQNNGV. The CDR3 region is CTSSVRLGGPNSPLHF. CDR3 bases: TGTACCAGCAGCGTCCGACTGGGGGGCCCCAATTCACCCCTCCACTTT.

This clonotype was seen many times. The chain is built from TRBV24-1 and TRBJ2-7; D is unresolved. CDR3 length: 11 residues. The V end was cut by 3 bases, the J end by 6 bases, with 5 bases between. CDR1 and CDR2 (germline): KGHDR, SFDVKD. The CDR3 DNA sequence: TGTGCCACCAGTGATCAGCGCGAGCAGTACTTC. Its protein product is CATSDQREQYF.

By proportion, this clonotype is medium-sized (0.01 to 0.1%). This chain connects TRBV6-1 to TRBJ1-6, with 7 bases that match TRBD1. The CDR3 loop spans 18 amino acids. Germline V gene sequence: CDR1 MNHNS, CDR2 SASEGT. J was trimmed by 0 bases and V by 6 bases; bases with no gene match: 11. The CDR3, as DNA: TGTGCCAGCAGGATGAGGACAGGTGCCGCCTCCTATAATTCACCCCTCCACTTT. It yields the protein CASRMRTGAASYNSPLHF.

This clonotype is categorized as medium-sized. The rearrangement links TRBV11-3 to TRBJ2-7; D gene ambiguous. This CDR3 has 11 amino acids. Trimming pared 1 base from V and 5 bases from J, leaving 3 bases between. Germline loops: CDR1 SGHNT, CDR2 YENEEA. The CDR3 sequence is CASSLGHEQYF. The CDR3 nucleotides are TGTGCCAGCAGCTTAGGCCACGAGCAGTACTTC.

This clonotype qualifies as medium-sized. The J gene is TRBJ2-5, the V gene TRBV6-1; D unclear. The CDR3 loop spans 12 amino acids. Germline V gene lookup returns CDR1 MNHNS and CDR2 SASEGT. With 10 bases removed from V and 0 bases from J, the gap between germline ends came to 9 bases. CDR3 sequence (DNA): TGTGCCACCGAGATGTACCAAGAGACCCAGTACTTC. It yields the protein CATEMYQETQYF.

Comment on this clonotype: A clone one base away is much larger, so this may be a read error. The chain couples TRBV2 to TRBJ2-2; D remains unclear. The CDR3 runs to 15 residues. From germline, CDR1 is SNHLY and CDR2 FYNNEI. CDR3 in amino acids: CDSSQDWTVPGELFF. Written as DNA, the CDR3 is TGTGACAGCAGTCAAGACTGGACGGTGCCCGGGGAGCTGTTTTTT.

Many counts were recorded for this clonotype. The V gene is TRBV5-1, the J gene TRBJ1-2; unclear D gene. Deletions cut 4 bases from V and 1 base from J, with 11 bases between. Per germline, CDR1 SGHRS and CDR2 YFSETQ. This CDR3 comprises 14 residues. The CDR3 sequence is CASSMDGVNYGYTF. DNA for the CDR3: TGCGCCAGCAGCATGGACGGGGTTAACTATGGCTACACCTTC. The entire variable domain, with the rest obtained from reference TRBV5-1 and TRBJ1-2, is as follows: KAGVTQTPRYLIKTRGQQVTLSCSPISGHRSVSWYQQTPGQGLQFLFEYFSETQRNKGNFPGRFSGRQFSNSRSEMNVSTLELGDSALYLCASSMDGVNYGYTFGSGTRLTVV.

This clonotype was counted ten times or more. The CDR3 DNA is TGTGCCAGCAGTTACCCAAGGGGACAGGGTCACGAGCAGTACTTC. Translation gives CASSYPRGQGHEQYF. The rearrangement uses TRBV6-2 or TRBV6-3 and TRBJ2-7; 9 bases are a match to TRBD1. The germline CDR1 and CDR2 sequences are MNHEY and SVGEGT. The trim removed 2 bases at V and 5 bases at J, leaving 7 bases unmatched. There are 15 residues in the CDR3.

This clonotype has just one count. It may be a read error: a sequence one base away is much more abundant. CDR3 region: CASSRDRVRTEAFF. In nucleotides, the CDR3 is TGCGCCAGCAGCCGCGACAGGGTGAGGACTGAAGCTTTCTTT. The chain joins TRBV5-1 to TRBJ1-1; TRBD1 matches at 7 bases. Trimming cost V 4 bases and J 5 bases; bases outside gene matches: 8. Per germline, CDR1 SGHRS and CDR2 YFSETQ. This CDR3 comprises 14 residues.

This clonotype is categorized as medium-sized. The chain combines TRBV6-1 with TRBJ2-3, with 9 bases that match TRBD1. The length of the CDR3 is 16 residues. Germline-derived CDR1 and CDR2 are MNHNS and SASEGT. The V and J ends lost 3 bases and 4 bases, in that order; junction bases with no gene match: 8. CDR3 sequence (DNA): TGTGCCAGCAGTGAGAGGGCCCGGACAGGGGCAGATACGCAGTATTTT. The encoded protein is CASSERARTGADTQYF.

This clonotype has a handful of counts. CDR3 coding DNA: TGCAGTGCTCCCCATCGGACTAGCGGGATTCACAATGAGCAGTTCTTC. Translation: CSAPHRTSGIHNEQFF. The chain employs TRBV20-1 and TRBJ2-1; 12 bases fit TRBD2. The V gene end was trimmed by 5 bases and the J gene end by 5 bases; junction bases not matched to a gene: 10. CDR1 is DFQATT and CDR2 is SNEGSKA in the germline V gene (reference sequence). This CDR3 has 16 residues.

This clonotype was seen repeatedly, ten times or more. The V call is TRBV10-1, the J call TRBJ2-3; 9 bases line up with TRBD2. The CDR3 has 19 amino acids. Germline V gives CDR1 WNHNN, CDR2 SYGVQD (reference sequence). The trim removed 0 bases at V and 0 bases at J, leaving 10 bases unmatched. The CDR3 DNA is TGCGCCAGCAGTGAGTCGCTTGTAGCGGGGGAGACTAGCACAGATACGCAGTATTTT. This sequence encodes CASSESLVAGETSTDTQYF.

This clonotype was seen at least ten times. The rearrangement links TRBV15 to TRBJ2-2, with TRBD2 matching 10 bases. Germline CDR1 is LNHNV and CDR2 is YYDKDF (reference sequence). V lost 4 bases, J lost 0 bases, and 5 bases stayed unmatched. This CDR3 contains 17 residues. The CDR3 DNA reads TGTGCCACCAGCATCAGAGCGGGAGGGACGAACACCGGGGAGCTGTTTTTT. As protein: CATSIRAGGTNTGELFF.